This T cell receptor (beta chain) was identified in a study of early T cells in non-severe SARS-CoV-2 infection. Study background: The study sequenced bulk RNA from unsorted whole blood, with chains unpaired.

Germline CDR1 reads SGHRS; CDR2 reads YFSETQ. This CDR3 has 19 amino acids. V trimming: 4 bases; J trimming: 3 bases; junction bases outside the gene matches: 17. TCRdb re-called the 5' RACE reads through MiXCR, storing one row per CDR3 protein. The sample lists roughly 75,000 distinct CDR3 sequences, 9% to 10% occurring once. This clonotype was counted ten times or more. This chain uses TRBV5-1 with TRBJ2-4; 9 positions match TRBD2. The sample taken for sequencing was whole blood. This sequence was found in an adult who was a healthcare worker with PCR-confirmed SARS-CoV-2 infection or an uninfected control (not recorded which). CDR3 amino acids: CASSGGLAGNFRVKNIQYF. For the CDR3, the DNA is TGCGCCAGCAGCGGGGGACTAGCAGGAAACTTTAGGGTCAAAAACATTCAGTACTTC.